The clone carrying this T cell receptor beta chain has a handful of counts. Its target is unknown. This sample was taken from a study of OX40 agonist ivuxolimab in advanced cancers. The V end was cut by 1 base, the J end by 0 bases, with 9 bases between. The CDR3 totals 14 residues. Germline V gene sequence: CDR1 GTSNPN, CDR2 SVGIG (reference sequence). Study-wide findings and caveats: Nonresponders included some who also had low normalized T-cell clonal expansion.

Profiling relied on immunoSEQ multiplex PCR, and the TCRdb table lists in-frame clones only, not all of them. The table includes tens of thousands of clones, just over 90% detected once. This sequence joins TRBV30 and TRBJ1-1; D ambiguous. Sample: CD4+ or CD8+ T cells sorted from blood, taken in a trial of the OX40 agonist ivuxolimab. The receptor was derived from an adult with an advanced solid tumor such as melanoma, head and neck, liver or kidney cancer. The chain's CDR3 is CAWSGFPMNTEAFF. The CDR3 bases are TGTGCCTGGAGTGGATTCCCTATGAACACTGAAGCTTTCTTT. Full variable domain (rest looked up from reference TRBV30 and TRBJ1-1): SQTIHQWPATLVQPVGSPLSLECTVEGTSNPNLYWYRQAAGRGLQLLFYSVGIGQISSEVPQNLSASRPQDRQFILSSKKLLLSDSGFYLCAWSGFPMNTEAFFGQGTRLTVV.